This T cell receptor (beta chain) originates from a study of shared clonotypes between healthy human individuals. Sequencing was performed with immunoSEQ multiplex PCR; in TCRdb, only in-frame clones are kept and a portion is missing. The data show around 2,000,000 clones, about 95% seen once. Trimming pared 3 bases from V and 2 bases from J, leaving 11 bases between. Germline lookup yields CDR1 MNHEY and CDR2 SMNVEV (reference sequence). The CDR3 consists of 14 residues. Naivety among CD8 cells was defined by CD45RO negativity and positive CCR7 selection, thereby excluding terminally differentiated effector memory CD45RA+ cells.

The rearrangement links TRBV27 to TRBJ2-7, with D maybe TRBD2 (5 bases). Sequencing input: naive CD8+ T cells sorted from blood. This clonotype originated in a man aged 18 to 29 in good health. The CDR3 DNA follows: TGTGCCAGCAGTTTTCGGGTCGGGGCCTACGAGCAGTACTTC. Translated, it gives CASSFRVGAYEQYF.